A single sample gave rise to the 22 T cell receptor beta chains below, sequenced in a study of cytotoxic CD8 clonotypes in ibrutinib-treated CLL. Clones were sequenced by immunoSEQ multiplex PCR, and TCRdb holds only the in-frame ones, with some missing. Of 300,000 to 350,000 clones in the sample, around four fifths were seen once. The source was PBMCs, collected before ibrutinib treatment. The receptor set was obtained from a human donor with chronic lymphocytic leukemia.

This chain links TRBV15 with TRBJ2-3; 11 nucleotides agree with TRBD2. V trimming: 0 bases; J trimming: 4 bases; junction bases outside the gene matches: 6. Germline values: CDR1 LNHNV, CDR2 YYDKDF (reference sequence). This CDR3 region has 17 residues. This chain's CDR3 is CATSRDLSGRGPDTQYF. For the CDR3, the DNA is TGTGCCACCAGCAGAGATCTTAGCGGGAGGGGGCCAGATACGCAGTATTTT.

The chain combines TRBV30 with TRBJ1-2; TRBD1 aligns across 8 bases. Germline values: CDR1 GTSNPN, CDR2 SVGIG (reference sequence). This CDR3 is built from 13 residues. V gave up 3 bases and J gave up 3 bases; unmatched junction bases: 3. CDR3 sequence reads: CAWRQGAHYGYTF. DNA for the CDR3: TGTGCCTGGAGGCAGGGGGCCCACTATGGCTACACCTTC.

This clone showed up just once. The V gene is TRBV6-4, the J gene TRBJ2-2; weak D call: TRBD2 (6 bases). Germline V gives CDR1 MRHNA, CDR2 SNTAGT. V shed 3 bases and J shed 2 bases, with 13 bases lying between them. This CDR3 spans 16 amino acids. The CDR3 region is CASSEFSGANTGELFF. DNA of the CDR3: TGTGCCAGCAGTGAATTTAGCGGAGCTAACACCGGGGAGCTGTTTTTT.

This chain joins TRBV25-1 and TRBJ2-5; maybe TRBD1 (5 bases). The length of the CDR3 is 17 residues. Trimming cost V 4 bases and J 2 bases, with 20 bases left between them. The germline CDR1 and CDR2 sequences are MGHDK and SYGVNS. DNA of the CDR3: TGTGCCAGCAGTGCCCCTCCCCCCCAGGGTCTACAAGAGACCCAGTACTTC. Translated: CASSAPPPQGLQETQYF.

This clone was seen just once. This chain joins TRBV5-4 and TRBJ2-5, with 11 positions matching TRBD2. Looked up from germline, CDR1 is SGHNT and CDR2 is YYREEE (reference sequence). J lost 9 bases, V lost 0 bases, and 13 bases had no gene match. The CDR3 extends over 17 amino acids. The CDR3 is CASSLAGGLAALTAQYF. The CDR3 DNA reads as TGTGCCAGCAGCTTGGCCGGGGGACTAGCGGCACTCACTGCCCAGTACTTC.

The chain links TRBV6-1 to TRBJ2-7, with D hard to call. V lost 0 bases, J lost 0 bases, and 15 bases lay in between. From germline, CDR1 is MNHNS and CDR2 SASEGT. The CDR3 contains 17 residues. DNA of the CDR3: TGTGCCAGCAGTGAAGCGCTTCCGGGTTCTCGCTCCTACGAGCAGTACTTC. Translation: CASSEALPGSRSYEQYF.

The chain couples TRBV14 to TRBJ1-3; the D is unclear. CDR1 SGHDN and CDR2 FVKESK come from the germline V gene. The CDR3 sequence is 17 residues long. The V end was cut by 5 bases, the J end by 1 base, with 18 bases between. The CDR3 reads CASSKIGKRGSGNTIYF. CDR3 nucleotide sequence: TGTGCCAGCAGCAAGATAGGGAAACGGGGTTCTGGAAACACCATATATTTT.

The chain links TRBV15 to TRBJ2-1, with 10 positions matching TRBD1. Trimming at V came to 3 bases and at J to 3 bases, leaving 5 bases not matched to a gene. The CDR3 extends over 16 amino acids. Germline lookup yields CDR1 LNHNV and CDR2 YYDKDF (reference sequence). CDR3 sequence: CATSRWTGGIYNEQFF. The CDR3 nucleotides are TGTGCCACCAGCAGGTGGACAGGGGGTATCTACAATGAGCAGTTCTTC.

The chain combines TRBV11-2 with TRBJ1-1; 9 bases map to TRBD1. The germline V gene encodes CDR1 SGHAT and CDR2 FQNNGV. Trimming removed 2 bases from V and 4 bases from J; junction bases left unmatched: 8. The CDR3 consists of 16 residues. The CDR3 sequence: CASSLSPTTGGTEAFF. The CDR3 bases are TGTGCCAGCAGCTTATCGCCCACGACAGGGGGCACTGAAGCTTTCTTT.

V and J are TRBV7-8 and TRBJ2-5; D not certain. V was clipped by 3 bases and J by 5 bases, with 10 bases between them. Looked up from germline, CDR1 is SGHVS and CDR2 is FQNEAQ. The CDR3 covers 13 residues. The CDR3 nucleotides read TGTGCCAGCAGCTTTCGACCCCGGGAGACCCAGTACTTC. It translates to CASSFRPRETQYF. The variable domain in full, with the rest retrieved from reference TRBV7-8 and TRBJ2-5, is GAGVSQSPRYKVAKRGQDVALRCDPISGHVSLFWYQQALGQGPEFLTYFQNEAQLDKSGLPSDRFFAERPEGSVSTLKIQRTQQEDSAVYLCASSFRPRETQYFGPGTRLLVL.

This chain joins TRBV29-1 and TRBJ2-5, with 7 bases that match TRBD2. V dropped 4 bases and J dropped 5; count of bases not matched to a gene: 7. Germline V CDR1 and CDR2: SQVTM, ANQGSEA. This CDR3 contains 13 residues. The CDR3 DNA follows: TGCAGCGTTGGCCTGCGCGGGGGTGAGACCCAGTACTTC. Residues: CSVGLRGGETQYF.

The rearrangement uses TRBV7-6 and TRBJ2-1; 9 nucleotides match TRBD2. V lost 0 bases and J lost 16; bases outside the gene matches: 13. The CDR3 consists of 15 residues. Germline CDR1 SGHVS, CDR2 FNYEAQ. The CDR3 DNA reads TGTGCCAGCAGCTTAGCGTATAGGGCCAGCGGGGGGACCTTCTTC. This sequence encodes CASSLAYRASGGTFF.

The gene calls are TRBV7-9 and TRBJ2-7, with D maybe TRBD1 (6 bases). V lost 5 bases and J lost 4, with 18 bases in between. The CDR3 covers 15 residues. Germline-derived CDR1 and CDR2 are SEHNR and FQNEAQ (reference sequence). The CDR3: CASSAATGTHYEQYF. In nucleotides, the CDR3 is TGTGCCAGCAGCGCCGCTACCGGGACACATTACGAGCAGTACTTC.

This chain joins TRBV18 and TRBJ2-7, with a possible D match to TRBD1 (5 bases). The CDR3 is 14 residues long. Germline CDR1 reads KGHSH; CDR2 reads LQKENI. Trimming cost V 6 bases and J 4 bases, with 16 bases left between them. The CDR3 here is CASSPLRQPYEQYF. CDR3 sequence (DNA): TGTGCCAGCTCGCCCCTTCGACAGCCTTACGAGCAGTACTTC.

The chain employs TRBV27 and TRBJ1-1, with 10 bases fitting TRBD1. Germline V gene sequence: CDR1 MNHEY, CDR2 SMNVEV (reference sequence). This CDR3 region has 19 residues. V shed 5 bases, J shed 1 base, and the junction held 16 bases outside the gene matches. CDR3 sequence reads: CASSPKPTDRGSWNTEAFF. CDR3 bases: TGTGCCAGCAGTCCCAAACCTACGGACAGGGGGTCCTGGAACACTGAAGCTTTCTTT.

The chain is built from TRBV7-9 and TRBJ1-5; TRBD1 is a possible D gene (5 bases). The length of the CDR3 is 13 residues. CDR1 and CDR2 (germline): SEHNR, FQNEAQ (reference sequence). V shed 8 bases and J shed 5 bases, with 13 bases lying between them. CDR3 loop: CASAGQGHQPQHF. The CDR3 nucleotides are TGTGCCAGCGCCGGGCAGGGTCATCAGCCCCAGCATTTT.

The chain recombines TRBV29-1 with TRBJ2-7; 8 bases line up with TRBD1. The germline V gene has CDR1 SQVTM and CDR2 ANQGSEA. This CDR3 spans 13 amino acids. J gave up 4 bases and V 6 bases, and 8 bases lay outside the gene matches. CDR3 amino acids: CSVDGQGRYEQYF. CDR3 nucleotide sequence: TGCAGCGTGGACGGACAGGGTCGGTACGAGCAGTACTTC.

The sample holds one count of this clone. V and J are TRBV6-5 and TRBJ2-7; 10 bases agree with TRBD1. CDR3 length: 13 amino acids. Germline V gives CDR1 MNHEY, CDR2 SVGAGI. The junction had 6 bases not matched to a gene; V was cut back by 6 bases and J by 7 bases. The CDR3 DNA is TGTGCCAGCAGCGGACAGGGGGGGGGAGAGCAGTACTTC. Translating gives CASSGQGGGEQYF.

This clone has only one observation. The V call is TRBV5-6, the J call TRBJ1-2; TRBD1 matches at 7 bases. CDR3 length: 15 residues. Trimming removed 4 bases from V and 4 bases from J; junction bases left unmatched: 10. Germline V gives CDR1 SGHDT, CDR2 YYEEEE. CDR3 sequence (DNA): TGTGCCAGCAGCAGAGGAGGACAGGATACCTATGGCTACACCTTC. The encoded protein is CASSRGGQDTYGYTF.

The J gene is TRBJ2-7, the V gene TRBV5-4, with 9 bases identical to TRBD2. The germline gives CDR1 SGHNT, CDR2 YYREEE (reference sequence). V lost 4 bases and J lost 7; bases outside the gene matches: 21. The CDR3 is 18 amino acids. This CDR3 reads CASSPGSPTSGIQGEQYF. The CDR3 nucleotides read TGTGCCAGCAGCCCGGGGTCCCCGACTAGCGGCATCCAAGGGGAGCAGTACTTC.

The genes are TRBV6-1 and TRBJ2-5, with D perhaps TRBD1 or TRBD2 (5 bases each). The length of the CDR3 is 16 residues. Germline CDR1 is MNHNS and CDR2 is SASEGT. The V end lost 1 base, the J end lost 2 bases, and 14 bases lay between the germline ends. CDR3 amino acids: CASSEGGQGFQETQYF. In nucleotides, the CDR3 is TGTGCCAGCAGTGAAGGCGGGCAGGGCTTTCAAGAGACCCAGTACTTC.

The V gene is TRBV30, the J gene TRBJ2-5; TRBD2 agrees at 13 bases. This CDR3 is built from 16 residues. Germline lookup yields CDR1 GTSNPN and CDR2 SVGIG (reference sequence). Trimming at V came to 0 bases and at J to 5 bases, leaving 6 bases not matched to a gene. The CDR3 region is CAWSVRGTSGAETQYF. Here the CDR3 DNA reads TGTGCCTGGAGTGTACGAGGGACTAGCGGGGCCGAGACCCAGTACTTC.